This is a list of T cell receptor beta chains from one sample in a study of cytomegalovirus exposure and HLA in healthy donors. TCRdb's copy holds only in-frame clones and misses some; the assay was immunoSEQ multiplex PCR. The sample carries roughly 47,000 clones, roughly 93% recorded once. The sequenced sample consisted of PBMCs. These receptors all come from a woman aged 18-29 years in good health and CMV-seronegative. Each CDR3 is given with its conserved first and last residue. The D gene is left open where the match is weak. A row's size may be missing; if present it is once, few, many or a size class.

V gene: TRBV23-1; CDR3 length: 18; J gene: TRBJ2-7; clone size: .; D gene: TRBD2; CDR3 DNA: TGCGCCAGCAGTCCCCCGACTAGCGGGAGGGCCGGCTCCTACGAGCAGTACTTC; CDR3 protein: CASSPPTSGRAGSYEQYF
V gene: TRBV12-2; CDR3 length: 17; J gene: TRBJ1-5; clone size: .; D gene: .; CDR3 DNA: TGTGCAAGTCGCTTATCTCGACAGAGATATAGCAATCAGCCCCAGCATTTT; CDR3 protein: CASRLSRQRYSNQPQHF
V gene: TRBV6-5; CDR3 length: 15; J gene: TRBJ2-1; clone size: .; D gene: TRBD1; CDR3 DNA: TGTGCCAGCAGTTCCCCCGGGACAGGAGTAAATGAGCAGTTCTTC; CDR3 protein: CASSSPGTGVNEQFF
V gene: TRBV7-3; CDR3 length: 13; J gene: TRBJ2-3; clone size: .; D gene: .; CDR3 DNA: TGTGCCAGCAGCTCCACAGGGATGGATACGCAGTATTTT; CDR3 protein: CASSSTGMDTQYF
V gene: TRBV6-1; CDR3 length: 14; J gene: TRBJ2-1; clone size: few; D gene: .; CDR3 DNA: TGTGCCAGCAGTGTTAAAGGGGTTTACAATGAGCAGTTCTTC; CDR3 protein: CASSVKGVYNEQFF
V gene: TRBV19; CDR3 length: 18; J gene: TRBJ2-1; clone size: once; D gene: TRBD2; CDR3 DNA: TGTGCCAGTAGTATAGTAACGGCCCGACTAGCGGGCAGGAATGAGCAGTTCTTC; CDR3 protein: CASSIVTARLAGRNEQFF
V gene: TRBV9; CDR3 length: 14; J gene: TRBJ2-3; clone size: .; D gene: .; CDR3 DNA: TGTGCCAGCAGCGTTCAGGGGGAGGCAGATACGCAGTATTTT; CDR3 protein: CASSVQGEADTQYF
V gene: TRBV5-1; CDR3 length: 15; J gene: TRBJ1-5; clone size: .; D gene: TRBD1; CDR3 DNA: TGCGCCAGCAGCTTGGCCGGACAGGTGGAACAGCCCCAGCATTTT; CDR3 protein: CASSLAGQVEQPQHF
V gene: TRBV2; CDR3 length: 15; J gene: TRBJ2-3; clone size: .; D gene: TRBD2; CDR3 DNA: TGTGCCAGCAGTGCCTCAGCGGGAGGCACAGATACGCAGTATTTT; CDR3 protein: CASSASAGGTDTQYF
V gene: TRBV7-9; CDR3 length: 14; J gene: TRBJ1-1; clone size: .; D gene: .; CDR3 DNA: TGTGCCAGCAGCCAGGCAGGGCGGGACCCTGAAGCTTTCTTT; CDR3 protein: CASSQAGRDPEAFF
V gene: TRBV30; CDR3 length: 14; J gene: TRBJ1-1; clone size: .; D gene: TRBD1; CDR3 DNA: TGTGCCTGGTCTAGGACAGGAACTCACCCTGAAGCTTTCTTT; CDR3 protein: CAWSRTGTHPEAFF
V gene: TRBV6-1; CDR3 length: 15; J gene: TRBJ2-1; clone size: .; D gene: .; CDR3 DNA: TGTGCCAGCAGGCCGTCGGCCACTAGCCCCAATGAGCAGTTCTTC; CDR3 protein: CASRPSATSPNEQFF
V gene: TRBV18; CDR3 length: 16; J gene: TRBJ1-2; clone size: .; D gene: TRBD1; CDR3 DNA: TGTGCCAGCTCACCCGCAGTAAACAGGGGAGACTATGGCTACACCTTC; CDR3 protein: CASSPAVNRGDYGYTF
V gene: TRBV2; CDR3 length: 15; J gene: TRBJ2-1; clone size: .; D gene: TRBD2; CDR3 DNA: TGTGCCAGCATTCTGTCAACTAGCGGGATCAATGAGCAGTTCTTC; CDR3 protein: CASILSTSGINEQFF
V gene: TRBV29-1; CDR3 length: 15; J gene: TRBJ2-7; clone size: .; D gene: TRBD2; CDR3 DNA: TGCAGCGTTGAAGGAGGTAGCGGGACATCCTACGAGCAGTACTTC; CDR3 protein: CSVEGGSGTSYEQYF
V gene: TRBV12-5; CDR3 length: 13; J gene: TRBJ1-1; clone size: .; D gene: .; CDR3 DNA: TGTGCTAGTGGTTTAGGAGGGGCCACTGAAGCTTTCTTT; CDR3 protein: CASGLGGATEAFF
V gene: TRBV6-5; CDR3 length: 15; J gene: TRBJ2-3; clone size: .; D gene: TRBD1; CDR3 DNA: TGTGCCAGCAGTTACCTCGGACAGGATGGAGATACGCAGTATTTT; CDR3 protein: CASSYLGQDGDTQYF
V gene: TRBV7-9; CDR3 length: 14; J gene: TRBJ2-7; clone size: .; D gene: TRBD1; CDR3 DNA: TGTGCCAGCAGCTCGGACAGGACAGCCTACGAGCAGTACTTC; CDR3 protein: CASSSDRTAYEQYF
V gene: TRBV7-2; CDR3 length: 15; J gene: TRBJ2-2; clone size: .; D gene: .; CDR3 DNA: TGTGCCAGCAGCTTATGGGTAGGAGACACCGGGGAGCTGTTTTTT; CDR3 protein: CASSLWVGDTGELFF
V gene: TRBV5-1; CDR3 length: 15; J gene: TRBJ1-1; clone size: once; D gene: .; CDR3 DNA: TGCGCCAGCAGCTCGCAGGGTTCTATGAACACTGAAGCTTTCTTT; CDR3 protein: CASSSQGSMNTEAFF
V gene: TRBV5-1; CDR3 length: 15; J gene: TRBJ2-7; clone size: .; D gene: TRBD2; CDR3 DNA: TGCGCCAGCAGCTTGGTGGGGACTAGGCCCTACGAGCAGTACTTC; CDR3 protein: CASSLVGTRPYEQYF
V gene: TRBV28; CDR3 length: 15; J gene: TRBJ2-1; clone size: .; D gene: .; CDR3 DNA: TGTGCCAGCAGTTGGGAGGCTCTAATAATGGATGAGCAGTTCTTC; CDR3 protein: CASSWEALIMDEQFF
V gene: TRBV4-2; CDR3 length: 17; J gene: TRBJ2-4; clone size: .; D gene: .; CDR3 DNA: TGTGCCAGCAGCCAAGATACGGCAGGGGGGGCCAAAAACATTCAGTACTTC; CDR3 protein: CASSQDTAGGAKNIQYF
V gene: TRBV19; CDR3 length: 11; J gene: TRBJ1-1; clone size: .; D gene: .; CDR3 DNA: TGTGCCAGTAGTATCACAGGGAGAGCTTTCTTT; CDR3 protein: CASSITGRAFF
V gene: TRBV23-1; CDR3 length: 16; J gene: TRBJ1-3; clone size: .; D gene: .; CDR3 DNA: TGCGCCACCTTAAACGGACAGCCCCTATCTGGAAACACCATATATTTT; CDR3 protein: CATLNGQPLSGNTIYF
V gene: TRBV29-1; CDR3 length: 12; J gene: TRBJ1-2; clone size: .; D gene: .; CDR3 DNA: TGCAGCGTTGGGGTCGACACCTCCGGCTACACCTTC; CDR3 protein: CSVGVDTSGYTF
V gene: TRBV4-1; CDR3 length: 17; J gene: TRBJ1-1; clone size: .; D gene: TRBD1; CDR3 DNA: TGCGCCAGCAGCCAAGACTCTTCGGGACAGGGAAAGGCTGAAGCTTTCTTT; CDR3 protein: CASSQDSSGQGKAEAFF
V gene: TRBV19; CDR3 length: 15; J gene: TRBJ1-5; clone size: .; D gene: TRBD1; CDR3 DNA: TGTGCCAGCGGGACAGGGAAAAGGAGCAATCAGCCCCAGCATTTT; CDR3 protein: CASGTGKRSNQPQHF
V gene: TRBV2; CDR3 length: 14; J gene: TRBJ2-3; clone size: .; D gene: TRBD1; CDR3 DNA: TGTGCCAGCAGGGACGACAGGGAAGCAGATACGCAGTATTTT; CDR3 protein: CASRDDREADTQYF
V gene: TRBV6-5; CDR3 length: 14; J gene: TRBJ2-1; clone size: .; D gene: TRBD1; CDR3 DNA: TGTGCCAGCAACAAGGGACAGGGAGGGAATGAGCAGTTCTTC; CDR3 protein: CASNKGQGGNEQFF
V gene: TRBV2; CDR3 length: 15; J gene: TRBJ2-2; clone size: .; D gene: TRBD2; CDR3 DNA: TGTGCCAGCAGCCGACTAGCGGGGAACACCGGGGAGCTGTTTTTT; CDR3 protein: CASSRLAGNTGELFF
V gene: TRBV29-1; CDR3 length: 13; J gene: TRBJ2-7; clone size: .; D gene: .; CDR3 DNA: TGCAGCGTTGGTGAGGGACTCTTCTACGAGCAGTACTTC; CDR3 protein: CSVGEGLFYEQYF
V gene: TRBV19; CDR3 length: 16; J gene: TRBJ2-1; clone size: .; D gene: TRBD1; CDR3 DNA: TGTGCCAGTAGTATAGATTTGGGACAGGGGTACAATGAGCAGTTCTTC; CDR3 protein: CASSIDLGQGYNEQFF
V gene: TRBV19; CDR3 length: 15; J gene: TRBJ1-5; clone size: .; D gene: .; CDR3 DNA: TGTGCCAGTAGGCCACGGGGAGGCGGCAATCAGCCCCAGCATTTT; CDR3 protein: CASRPRGGGNQPQHF